Presented here are 26 T cell receptor beta chains from one specimen sequenced in a study of cytomegalovirus exposure and HLA in healthy donors (dated by TCRdb to 2016 to 2017). Library creation used the immunoSEQ multiplex PCR assay. TCRdb re-hosts the immuneACCESS table, in-frame sequences only. Its copies lack some clones; in the studies checked, an unresolved V gene accounts for under half of them, and the cause for the rest is not known. The sample yields roughly 310,000 clones; 70% to 90% were counted once. Together, the top ten hold around 0.96% of the sample. Input material: PBMCs. The receptors here all came from a man under 40 in good health and CMV-seronegative.

The genes are TRBV18 and TRBJ2-2; 7 bases line up with TRBD2. This CDR3 region has 16 residues. Trimming removed 0 bases from V and 0 bases from J; junction bases left unmatched: 1. Per the germline V gene, CDR1 is KGHSH and CDR2 is LQKENI. The DNA for the CDR3 is TGTGCCAGCTCACCACCCGGGGGGACGAACACCGGGGAGCTGTTTTTT. Translating gives CASSPPGGTNTGELFF. Variable domain in full (rest from reference TRBV18 and TRBJ2-2): NAGVMQNPRHLVRRRGQEARLRCSPMKGHSHVYWYRQLPEEGLKFMVYLQKENIIDESGMPKERFSAEFPKEGPSILRIQQVVRGDSAAYFCASSPPGGTNTGELFFGEGSRLTVL.

This sequence joins TRBV29-1 and TRBJ1-1; TRBD1 agrees at 7 bases. The CDR3 sequence is 15 residues long. In germline, CDR1 is SQVTM, CDR2 ANQGSEA. The trim removed 4 bases at V and 6 bases at J, leaving 14 bases unmatched. The DNA of the CDR3 is TGCAGCGTTGCACCTCAACAGGGGTTGGGGGCTGAAGCTTTCTTT. This translates into CSVAPQQGLGAEAFF.

The chain joins TRBV5-6 to TRBJ2-3; possible D gene TRBD1, 5 bases. CDR1 and CDR2 from the germline V gene are SGHDT and YYEEEE. V lost 0 bases, J lost 7 bases, and 12 bases lay in between. CDR3 length: 14 amino acids. CDR3 sequence (DNA): TGTGCCAGCAGCTTGGAGACAGTCATAAATACGCAGTATTTT. Translated, it gives CASSLETVINTQYF.

The chain recombines TRBV11-2 with TRBJ1-1, with 9 bases matching TRBD1. This CDR3 comprises 15 residues. Germline CDR1 and CDR2: SGHAT and FQNNGV. Germline trimming cut 4 bases from V and 2 bases from J; bases unmatched to any gene: 5. The CDR3: CASSWSTGGNTEAFF. CDR3 DNA: TGTGCCAGCAGCTGGTCCACAGGGGGCAACACTGAAGCTTTCTTT. Variable domain in full (rest from reference TRBV11-2 and TRBJ1-1): EAGVAQSPRYKIIEKRQSVAFWCNPISGHATLYWYQQILGQGPKLLIQFQNNGVVDDSQLPKDRFSAERLKGVDSTLKIQPAKLEDSAVYLCASSWSTGGNTEAFFGQGTRLTVV.

V and J are TRBV19 and TRBJ2-1; TRBD2 is a possible D gene (7 bases). The CDR3 loop spans 16 amino acids. Germline assignment: CDR1 LNHDA and CDR2 SQIVND (reference sequence). Trimming cost V 5 bases and J 4 bases, with 18 bases left between them. Here the CDR3 DNA reads TGTGCCAGTAGTTATGAGGGGGGGGTGCGATACAATGAGCAGTTCTTC. This sequence encodes CASSYEGGVRYNEQFF.

The rearrangement links TRBV18 to TRBJ1-1; TRBD1 agrees at 10 bases. This CDR3 region has 16 residues. The V gene end was trimmed by 2 bases and the J gene end by 3 bases; junction bases not matched to a gene: 6. Germline CDR1 KGHSH, CDR2 LQKENI. The CDR3 bases are TGTGCCAGCTCACCAATCTCCGGGACAGGGGACACTGAAGCTTTCTTT. This encodes CASSPISGTGDTEAFF.

This sequence joins TRBV19 and TRBJ1-5; the match to TRBD1 covers 12 bases. The CDR3 is made up of 16 amino acids. V shed 3 bases, J shed 2 bases, and the junction held 2 bases outside the gene matches. Germline CDR1 and CDR2: LNHDA and SQIVND (reference sequence). The CDR3: CASSIGTGGGNQPQHF. The CDR3 DNA reads as TGTGCCAGTAGTATTGGGACAGGGGGCGGCAATCAGCCCCAGCATTTT. Variable domain in full (rest from reference TRBV19 and TRBJ1-5): DGGITQSPKYLFRKEGQNVTLSCEQNLNHDAMYWYRQDPGQGLRLIYYSQIVNDFQKGDIAEGYSVSREKKESFPLTVTSAQKNPTAFYLCASSIGTGGGNQPQHFGDGTRLSIL.

In its sample, this clone was seen a few times. This chain links TRBV4-1 with TRBJ2-7, with D possibly being TRBD1 (6 bases). The CDR3 is 15 amino acids. Trimming stripped 2 bases from V and 3 bases from J, with 14 bases between. CDR1 and CDR2 from the germline V gene are MGHRA and YSYEKL. Here the CDR3 DNA reads TGCGCCAGCAGCCAAAGGACAGCAAGCTACTACGAGCAGTACTTC. It yields the protein CASSQRTASYYEQYF.

The J gene is TRBJ2-1, the V gene TRBV7-8; possible D gene TRBD2, 5 bases. The CDR3 consists of 16 residues. The V gene's germline CDR1 is SGHVS and CDR2 FQNEAQ. Trimming left V 2 bases short and J 0 bases short, with 11 bases between. CDR3 nucleotides: TGTGCCAGCAGCTTAAGGACCGGGGACTCCTACAATGAGCAGTTCTTC. This sequence encodes CASSLRTGDSYNEQFF.

This clone was found a few times. The chain is built from TRBV6-5 and TRBJ1-6; 7 bases are shared with TRBD1. Per the germline V gene, CDR1 is MNHEY and CDR2 is SVGAGI. The CDR3 contains 14 residues. V was clipped by 6 bases and J by 14 bases; unmatched bases: 13. CDR3 nucleotide sequence: TGTGCCAGCAGCCTCCGGGACAGTACTTCTTCCCTCCACTTT. Translated: CASSLRDSTSSLHF.

In this sample, this clone turned up a few times. The genes are TRBV4-2 and TRBJ2-7; TRBD2 matches at 9 bases. The CDR3 extends over 16 amino acids. Trimming at V came to 2 bases and at J to 0 bases, leaving 5 bases not matched to a gene. The germline V gene has CDR1 LGHNA and CDR2 YNFKEQ. CDR3 in amino acids: CASSQSTSGLSYEQYF. For the CDR3, the DNA is TGTGCCAGCAGCCAATCGACTAGCGGCCTCTCCTACGAGCAGTACTTC.

This clone was found once. The chain combines TRBV19 with TRBJ1-2; no clear D. V was clipped by 9 bases and J by 1 base, with 15 bases between them. CDR1 and CDR2 from the germline V gene are LNHDA and SQIVND (reference sequence). The CDR3 is 14 amino acids. CDR3 in DNA: TGTGCCAGCAATCGGGTCACCGATAACTATGGCTACACCTTC. Amino acid sequence: CASNRVTDNYGYTF.

The CDR3 region has the DNA TGTGCCAGCAGCTTGGGACAGGGGGTCAATCAGCCCCAGCATTTT. Translation: CASSLGQGVNQPQHF. The chain combines TRBV6-5 with TRBJ1-5; 11 bases align to TRBD1. The ends lost 6 bases at V and 3 bases at J; junction bases unmatched: 4. Germline values: CDR1 MNHEY, CDR2 SVGAGI. The CDR3 is 15 residues long.

CDR3 amino acids: CGTGGPGNEQFF. The CDR3 DNA sequence: TGTGGGACGGGGGGGCCCGGTAATGAGCAGTTCTTC. V gene TRBV10-3 combines with J gene TRBJ2-1, with 8 bases matching TRBD2. CDR1 and CDR2 (germline): ENHRY, SYGVKD. This CDR3 is built from 12 residues.

Notes on this clone: Other nucleotide sequences in the sample specify the same CDR3. V usage is TRBV5-4 and J usage is TRBJ2-7, with TRBD2 matching 8 bases. The CDR3 spans 12 residues. The trim removed 4 bases at V and 4 bases at J, leaving 1 base unmatched. CDR1 is SGHNT, CDR2 YYREEE, per germline (reference sequence). In nucleotides, the CDR3 is TGTGCCAGCAGCCCGGGGGGGTACGAGCAGTACTTC. Its protein product is CASSPGGYEQYF.

The rearrangement joins TRBV18 to TRBJ2-7; 8 positions agree with TRBD1. This CDR3 has 14 amino acids. V dropped 4 bases and J dropped 3; count of bases not matched to a gene: 5. The germline CDR1 and CDR2 sequences are KGHSH and LQKENI. The CDR3 loop is CASSRSGGNYEQYF. Written as DNA, the CDR3 is TGTGCCAGCTCACGTTCAGGGGGCAACTACGAGCAGTACTTC. The whole variable domain, remainder taken from reference TRBV18 and TRBJ2-7, is NAGVMQNPRHLVRRRGQEARLRCSPMKGHSHVYWYRQLPEEGLKFMVYLQKENIIDESGMPKERFSAEFPKEGPSILRIQQVVRGDSAAYFCASSRSGGNYEQYFGPGTRLTVT.

The V gene is TRBV5-5, the J gene TRBJ2-7, with 11 bases matching TRBD1. The germline V gene has CDR1 SGHKS and CDR2 YYEKEE (reference sequence). The CDR3 runs 14 residues. With V trimmed by 5 bases and J by 6 bases, 7 bases remained unmatched. The chain's CDR3 is CASSTGTGGAEQYF. CDR3 coding DNA: TGTGCCAGCAGTACAGGGACAGGGGGAGCCGAGCAGTACTTC.

This chain joins TRBV30 and TRBJ2-7; 10 positions agree with TRBD2. Trimming cost V 0 bases and J 8 bases; bases outside gene matches: 7. The CDR3 has 14 amino acids. Germline V gene lookup returns CDR1 GTSNPN and CDR2 SVGIG (reference sequence). The CDR3 here is CAWSVPRLAGQQYF. In DNA form, the CDR3 reads TGTGCCTGGAGTGTCCCTCGACTAGCGGGCCAGCAGTACTTC.

The chain uses TRBV7-8 and TRBJ1-1; tentatively, D is TRBD1 (5 bases). Germline assignment: CDR1 SGHVS and CDR2 FQNEAQ. The CDR3 sequence is 18 residues long. The V gene lost 5 bases and the J gene lost 1 base, with 23 bases spanning the gap. The CDR3 reads CASSAYRIGARGNTEAFF. CDR3 in DNA: TGTGCCAGCAGCGCGTACAGAATTGGGGCGCGGGGGAACACTGAAGCTTTCTTT.

This clone was counted a few times. The chain links TRBV11-2 to TRBJ2-7; 7 bases fit TRBD2. Trimming at V came to 8 bases and at J to 3 bases, leaving 7 bases not matched to a gene. Germline values: CDR1 SGHAT, CDR2 FQNNGV. The CDR3 length is 13 residues. The CDR3 loop reads CASGASGFYEQYF. As DNA, the CDR3 is TGTGCCAGCGGGGCTAGCGGTTTCTACGAGCAGTACTTC.

The chain joins TRBV29-1 to TRBJ1-5; D is unclear. The CDR3 consists of 13 residues. The V end lost 5 bases, the J end lost 3 bases, and 11 bases lay between the germline ends. Germline CDR1 and CDR2: SQVTM and ANQGSEA. As DNA, the CDR3 is TGCAGCGTTCAGGTCGAGACCAATCAGCCCCAGCATTTT. Translation: CSVQVETNQPQHF.

The J gene is TRBJ1-3, the V gene TRBV7-2; 10 bases fit TRBD1. Per germline, CDR1 SGHTA and CDR2 FQGNSA. The CDR3 loop spans 15 amino acids. V trimming: 3 bases; J trimming: 3 bases; junction bases outside the gene matches: 2. The CDR3 region has the DNA TGTGCCAGCAGCTTGACAGGGGGCAATGGAAACACCATATATTTT. This gives the protein CASSLTGGNGNTIYF.

The rearrangement joins TRBV6-1 to TRBJ1-2; TRBD1 is a possible D gene (5 bases). The CDR3 is 13 amino acids. Trimming pared 2 bases from V and 5 bases from J, leaving 9 bases between. Germline loops: CDR1 MNHNS, CDR2 SASEGT. CDR3 coding DNA: TGTGCCAGCAGTGAAACGGGGGATTATGGCTACACCTTC. This gives the protein CASSETGDYGYTF.

This sequence joins TRBV27 and TRBJ1-1, with TRBD1 identical over 7 bases. Germline CDR1 and CDR2: MNHEY and SMNVEV (reference sequence). V lost 4 bases, J lost 6 bases, and 8 bases stayed unmatched. This CDR3 region has 14 residues. DNA for the CDR3: TGTGCCAGCAGTTCGGACAGGCGGCTCGCTGAAGCTTTCTTT. Residues: CASSSDRRLAEAFF.

The chain has TRBV4-1 and TRBJ2-7, with D tentatively TRBD2 (5 bases). Germline V gene data show CDR1 as MGHRA and CDR2 as YSYEKL. V was trimmed by 1 base and J by 4 bases, leaving 17 bases between them. This CDR3 has 16 amino acids. CDR3 sequence: CASSQVGSGSWYEQYF. The CDR3 DNA sequence: TGCGCCAGCAGCCAAGTGGGGAGCGGTTCTTGGTACGAGCAGTACTTC.

The chain is built from TRBV27 and TRBJ2-1, with D possibly TRBD1 on 5 matching bases. The V end was cut by 7 bases, the J end by 7 bases, with 14 bases between. Germline V gene data show CDR1 as MNHEY and CDR2 as SMNVEV (reference sequence). There are 13 residues in the CDR3. The CDR3 reads CASMSGSGNEQFF. The CDR3 nucleotides are TGTGCCAGCATGTCAGGGTCAGGGAATGAGCAGTTCTTC.